This T cell receptor beta chain was sequenced for a study of OX40 agonist ivuxolimab in advanced cancers. About the research overall: Three patients got partial responses; one had hepatocellular carcinoma and two had cutaneous melanoma. Points from the study as a whole: Some patients who did not respond also had low normalized T-cell clonal expansion.

Sequencing was performed with immunoSEQ multiplex PCR; in TCRdb, only in-frame clones are kept and a portion is missing. The table lists 55,000 to 75,000 clones, 80% of them singletons. The CDR3 covers 16 residues. Per germline, CDR1 WNHNN and CDR2 SYGVQD (reference sequence). With 7 bases clipped from V and 5 bases from J, the junction kept 12 bases outside the gene matches. About this clone itself: Its cognate antigen is unknown.

The TCR comes from an adult with an advanced solid tumor such as melanoma, head and neck, liver or kidney cancer. The source material was CD4+ or CD8+ T cells sorted from blood, sampled in a trial of the OX40 agonist ivuxolimab. The V and J genes are TRBV10-1 and TRBJ2-5; the match to TRBD2 covers 11 bases. The CDR3 nucleotides are TGCGCCAGCATTCCCATTAGCGGGGGGGAAGTCGAGACCCAGTACTTC. Translation: CASIPISGGEVETQYF.